Listed here are 8 T cell receptor beta chains from one sample, sequenced in a study of vaccination and CD4 T cells after COVID-19. Treatment specified: roughly 10-day PBMC culture with coronavirus spike peptide pools or control peptides (ViraFEST assay). No cognate antigen is known for these TCRs. The Oncomine TCR Beta short-read assay was applied to DNA of cultured CD4+ T cells. TCRdb re-called the PCR reads with MiXCR, one entry per CDR3 protein. Of some 12,000 distinct CDR3 sequences in the sample, 50% were seen once. Sequencing input: CD4+ T cells from blood, cultured in vitro. The receptors shown here come from a human donor who had recovered from COVID-19.

The genes are TRBV5-1 and TRBJ2-6; TRBD2 matches 10 bases. The CDR3 spans 17 residues. Looked up from germline, CDR1 is SGHRS and CDR2 is YFSETQ. The J segment lost 0 bases and the V segment lost 2 bases, leaving 2 bases of the junction unmatched. This CDR3 is CASSFLAGVSGANVLTF. In DNA form, the CDR3 reads TGCGCCAGCAGCTTCCTAGCGGGAGTCTCTGGGGCCAACGTCCTGACTTTC.

The chain couples TRBV20-1 to TRBJ2-1; 8 positions match TRBD2. CDR1 is DFQATT and CDR2 is SNEGSKA in the germline V gene (reference sequence). V shed 4 bases, J shed 8 bases, and the junction held 10 bases outside the gene matches. The CDR3 consists of 14 residues. The CDR3 loop reads CSATGTRSLHEQFF. CDR3 DNA: TGCAGTGCTACCGGGACTAGAAGTTTACATGAGCAGTTCTTC.

The chain recombines TRBV7-2 with TRBJ1-5, with a possible D match to TRBD1 (5 bases). Trimming took 1 base from V and 8 from J, leaving 15 bases between them. This CDR3 comprises 15 residues. The V gene's germline CDR1 is SGHTA and CDR2 FQGNSA. The CDR3 region has the DNA TGTGCCAGCAGCTTAGATGTGGGGCTGCCCGAGCCCCAGCATTTT. Translating it yields CASSLDVGLPEPQHF. Together with reference TRBV7-2 and TRBJ1-5, the CDR3 gives the full variable domain: GAGVSQSPSNKVTEKGKDVELRCDPISGHTALYWYRQSLGQGLEFLIYFQGNSAPDKSGLPSDRFSAERTGGSVSTLTIQRTQQEDSAVYLCASSLDVGLPEPQHFGDGTRLSIL.

The chain links TRBV20-1 to TRBJ2-7; TRBD2 agrees at 8 bases. CDR3 length equals 14 residues. Germline assignment: CDR1 DFQATT and CDR2 SNEGSKA (reference sequence). The junction had 9 bases not matched to a gene; V was cut back by 6 bases and J by 2 bases. This CDR3 is CSAPSGSFAYEQYF. DNA for the CDR3: TGCAGTGCCCCGAGCGGGAGCTTCGCCTACGAGCAGTACTTC.

This chain connects TRBV7-3 to TRBJ2-2; D unclear. The CDR3 extends over 14 amino acids. V was pared by 2 bases and J by 4 bases, with 8 bases between. Looked up from germline, CDR1 is SGHTA and CDR2 is FQGTGA. DNA for the CDR3: TGTGCCAGCAGCTTACAGGTAAGCACCGGGGAGCTGTTTTTT. Amino acid sequence: CASSLQVSTGELFF.

The gene calls are TRBV7-3 and TRBJ2-3, with D maybe TRBD2 (5 bases). CDR1 is SGHTA, CDR2 FQGTGA, per germline. The V and J ends lost 5 bases and 4 bases respectively, with 7 bases between them. The CDR3 runs to 12 residues. CDR3 sequence: CASSTGSDTQYF. The CDR3 DNA is TGTGCCAGCAGCACGGGATCAGATACGCAGTATTTT.

This clonotype was counted a few times. The chain uses TRBV7-3 and TRBJ2-2; D gene uncertain. CDR3 length: 15 amino acids. The V end lost 5 bases, the J end lost 6 bases, and 16 bases lay between the germline ends. The germline gives CDR1 SGHTA, CDR2 FQGTGA. CDR3 protein: CASSPTLLGAGELFF. Here the CDR3 DNA reads TGTGCCAGCAGCCCAACGCTCCTTGGCGCCGGGGAGCTGTTTTTT.

J is TRBJ1-6 and V is TRBV5-4, with TRBD1 as a possible D gene (6 bases). CDR1 and CDR2 (germline): SGHNT, YYREEE (reference sequence). V lost 3 bases, J lost 7 bases, and 11 bases lay in between. The CDR3 length is 14 residues. The CDR3 nucleotides read TGTGCCAGCAGCTCCGGGACAATAAATTCACCCCTCCACTTT. The encoded protein is CASSSGTINSPLHF.